These T cell receptor beta chains were read from a single sample in a study of CD8+CD57+ T cells in acquired aplastic anemia. TCRdb re-analysed the reads in MiXCR, keeping a single row per CDR3 protein. The sample includes approximately 190,000 distinct CDR3 sequences, approximately 50% of them seen just once. Sequenced: sorted CD4+, CD8+, or CD8+CD57+ T cells (not recorded which) from PBMCs. The receptors here all came from a human donor with aplastic anemia. Each CDR3 is given with its conserved first and last residue. D genes are given only for firm matches. Clone size is not always given. Where it is, it says once, few, many or a class for expanded clones.

clone_size	v_call	j_call	d_call	cdr3_nt	cdr3_aa
-	TRBV15	TRBJ2-5	-	TGTGCCACCAGCAGAGATGTAGCGGAAGAGACCCAGTGCTTC	CATSRDVAEETQCF
-	TRBV24-1	TRBJ2-5	TRBD2	TGTGCCACCAGTGATTTGCGGGAGGGCCGAGAGACCCAGTACTTC	CATSDLREGRETQYF
few	TRBV15	TRBJ2-2	-	TGTGCCACCAGCGACCGGACAGACGGGGAGCTGTTTTTT	CATSDRTDGELFF
-	TRBV20-1	TRBJ2-5	-	TGCAGTGCTCCCATCAGACCGGCCTATGAGACCCAGTACTTC	CSAPIRPAYETQYF
few	TRBV19	TRBJ2-5	-	TGTGCCAGTAGTATTGGGCAACAAGAGACCCAGTACTTC	CASSIGQQETQYF
many	TRBV5-1	TRBJ2-3	-	TGCGCCAGCAGCTTCGGGTTATCAGATACGCAGTATTTT	CASSFGLSDTQYF
-	TRBV20-1	TRBJ2-3	-	TGCAGTGCTTCCCCTAACACAGATACGCAGTATTTT	CSASPNTDTQYF
once	TRBV19	TRBJ1-5	-	TGTGCCAGTACCATGAGGGGGAATAGCAATCAGCCCCAGCATTTT	CASTMRGNSNQPQHF
many	TRBV15	TRBJ2-7	-	TGTGCCACCAGCAGCCCACAGGGCTACGAGCAGTACTTC	CATSSPQGYEQYF
many	TRBV10-3	TRBJ2-2	-	TGTGCCATCAGTGAGTCGGGAAACGGGGAGCTGTTTTTT	CAISESGNGELFF
many	TRBV2	TRBJ2-5	TRBD2	TGTGCCAGCGGAGGGACTAGCGGGTCCCTGGGGACCCAGTACTTC	CASGGTSGSLGTQYF
few	TRBV2	TRBJ1-6	-	TGTGCATGTCAGGTCTTTAATTCACCCCTCCACTTT	CACQVFNSPLHF
-	TRBV19	TRBJ2-7	-	TGTGCCAGTAGTCGCCAGGAAGTGACCCCAAACGAGCAGTACTTC	CASSRQEVTPNEQYF
many	TRBV15	TRBJ1-5	-	TGTGCCACCAGCAGAGATGTAGCCCCCAATCAGCCCCAGCATTTT	CATSRDVAPNQPQHF